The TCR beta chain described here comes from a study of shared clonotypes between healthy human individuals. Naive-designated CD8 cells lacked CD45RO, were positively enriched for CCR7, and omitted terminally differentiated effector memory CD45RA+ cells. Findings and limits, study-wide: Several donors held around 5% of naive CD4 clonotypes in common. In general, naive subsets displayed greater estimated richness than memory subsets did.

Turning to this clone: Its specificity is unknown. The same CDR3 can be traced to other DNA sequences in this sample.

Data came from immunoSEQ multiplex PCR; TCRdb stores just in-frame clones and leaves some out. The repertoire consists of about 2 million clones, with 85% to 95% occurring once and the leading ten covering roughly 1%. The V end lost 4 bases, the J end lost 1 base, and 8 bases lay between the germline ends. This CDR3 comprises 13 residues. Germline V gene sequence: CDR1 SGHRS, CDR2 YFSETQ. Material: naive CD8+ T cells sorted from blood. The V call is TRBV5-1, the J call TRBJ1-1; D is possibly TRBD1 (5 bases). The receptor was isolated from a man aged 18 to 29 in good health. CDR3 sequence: CASSLGPNTEAFF. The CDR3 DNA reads TGCGCCAGCAGCCTGGGACCGAACACTGAAGCTTTCTTT.